This T cell receptor beta chain was documented in a study of blood T cell repertoires in COVID-19. At the level of the study: COVID-19 samples collected from the United States, Italy and Spain covered acute and convalescent phases. T cells, B-cell-depleted T cells, or PBMCs provided the cDNA or gDNA that served as material.

Per the authors' pipeline: Amplification from reference gene primers served as the basis for estimated nucleated cell counts. Assay used: immunoSEQ multiplex PCR; TCRdb lists only in-frame clones, some missing. The DNA gave D and trimming, while V, J and clone size come from that table. The sample lists some 350,000 clones; around 87% were seen once. V was trimmed by 4 bases and J by 1 base, leaving 15 bases between them. Per the germline V gene, CDR1 is SGDLS and CDR2 is YYNGEE. This CDR3 has 16 residues. Sequenced sample: peripheral blood. This clonotype was obtained from a man younger than 35 with active or convalescent COVID-19. The V call is TRBV9, the J call TRBJ1-3, with a weak D call TRBD1 (6 bases). The CDR3 DNA follows: TGTGCCAGCAGCCAAAAATTAACAGGGTCTGGAAACACCATATATTTT. Protein product: CASSQKLTGSGNTIYF.